These 14 T cell receptor beta chains originate from one sample sequenced in a study of vaccination and CD4 T cells after COVID-19. Cultured CD4+ T-cell DNA underwent Oncomine TCR Beta short-read sequencing. Via MiXCR, TCRdb re-called the PCR reads, giving one row per CDR3 protein. Of approximately 19,000 distinct CDR3 sequences in the sample, roughly 50% are singletons; the top ten hold 2% to 3%. These TCRs' antigens remain unknown. The sample's treatment: approximately 11-day PBMC culture with coronavirus spike peptide pools or control peptides (ViraFEST assay). This material consisted of CD4+ T cells from blood, cultured in vitro, taken after SARS-CoV-2 vaccination. Receptor source: a human donor who had recovered from COVID-19.

The genes are TRBV21-1 and TRBJ1-5; the D call TRBD1 from the table was never checked on the DNA. TRBV21-1 is given as a pseudogene. The CDR3 contains 15 residues. The CDR3 DNA is TGTGCCAGCAGTGTTCGGGGGCCGACTGATCAGCCCCAGCATTTT. It is translated as CASSVRGPTDQPQHF.

This chain uses TRBV20-1 with TRBJ2-5; D may be TRBD2 (5 bases). The CDR3 runs 14 residues. CDR1 and CDR2 from the germline V gene are DFQATT and SNEGSKA (reference sequence). Trimming stripped 1 base from V and 5 bases from J, with 14 bases between. DNA for the CDR3: TGCAGTGCTAGAGTTGACGGGAATAGGGAGACCCAGTACTTC. This gives the protein CSARVDGNRETQYF.

The chain employs TRBV21-1 and TRBJ2-5; TRBD1 is the table's D call and was not checked against the DNA. TRBV21-1 is an annotated pseudogene. This CDR3 spans 14 amino acids. This CDR3 is CASSLGVGGETQYF. CDR3 DNA sequence: TGTGCCAGCAGCCTCGGGGTCGGGGGGGAGACCCAGTACTTC.

The rearrangement links TRBV20-1 to TRBJ1-5; D not resolved. This CDR3 is 14 amino acids long. Trimming removed 3 bases at V and 7 bases at J, with 16 bases between. Germline-derived CDR1 and CDR2 are DFQATT and SNEGSKA (reference sequence). CDR3 loop: CSARLASPGQPQHF. The CDR3 DNA follows: TGCAGTGCTAGGCTTGCCTCCCCGGGGCAGCCCCAGCATTTT.

The V gene is TRBV19, the J gene TRBJ1-1, with D possibly being TRBD1 (5 bases). The V and J ends lost 3 bases and 5 bases respectively, with 7 bases between them. The CDR3 runs 12 residues. Germline V gene lookup returns CDR1 LNHDA and CDR2 SQIVND (reference sequence). CDR3 region: CASSIQGTEAFF. CDR3 sequence (DNA): TGTGCCAGTAGTATCCAGGGAACTGAAGCTTTCTTT.

The chain uses TRBV20-1 and TRBJ2-4; D call uncertain. The CDR3 loop spans 14 amino acids. The V end lost 1 base, the J end lost 2 bases, and 9 bases lay between the germline ends. Looked up from germline, CDR1 is DFQATT and CDR2 is SNEGSKA (reference sequence). CDR3 bases: TGCAGTGCTAGAGTTAGGGATTCCAAAAACATTCAGTACTTC. Translated, it gives CSARVRDSKNIQYF.

The chain combines TRBV7-2 with TRBJ2-1; 7 nucleotides match TRBD1. CDR1 SGHTA and CDR2 FQGNSA come from the germline V gene. V was clipped by 5 bases and J by 4 bases; unmatched bases: 8. The CDR3 totals 15 residues. CDR3 bases: TGTGCCAGCAGCCTAGAGGGACAGAGGTACAATGAGCAGTTCTTC. Translating it yields CASSLEGQRYNEQFF.

The V call is TRBV6-2 or TRBV6-3, the J call TRBJ1-1; a weak D match, TRBD1 (5 bases). There are 14 residues in the CDR3. Germline-derived CDR1 and CDR2 are MNHEY and SVGEGT. With 6 bases removed from V and 1 base from J, the gap between germline ends came to 12 bases. The CDR3 DNA reads TGTGCCAGCAGCAACCAGGGAACGAACACTGAAGCTTTCTTT. It is translated as CASSNQGTNTEAFF.

The CDR3 coding sequence is TGTGCCAGTAGTATAAGTCGAACAGGGGGCACTGAAGCTTTCTTT. Amino acid sequence: CASSISRTGGTEAFF. This chain links TRBV19 with TRBJ1-1, with 8 bases lining up with TRBD1. The V gene end was trimmed by 2 bases and the J gene end by 4 bases; junction bases not matched to a gene: 6. This CDR3 is 15 amino acids long. Germline CDR1 and CDR2: LNHDA and SQIVND (reference sequence).

This clonotype was detected only a few times. The chain joins TRBV15 to TRBJ2-2; 12 bases align to TRBD1. Germline CDR1 reads LNHNV; CDR2 reads YYDKDF (reference sequence). The CDR3 has 16 amino acids. V lost 3 bases and J lost 6; bases outside the gene matches: 5. CDR3 amino acids: CATSRGDRGPAGELFF. CDR3 sequence (DNA): TGTGCCACCAGCAGGGGGGACAGGGGGCCGGCCGGGGAGCTGTTTTTT.

The chain has TRBV20-1 and TRBJ2-2; D possibly uses TRBD1 or TRBD2 (6 bases each). V was clipped by 0 bases and J by 0 bases, with 11 bases between them. The CDR3 consists of 16 residues. Germline-derived CDR1 and CDR2 are DFQATT and SNEGSKA (reference sequence). The CDR3 loop reads CSARDRGATNTGELFF. The DNA of the CDR3 is TGCAGTGCTAGAGATAGGGGGGCCACGAACACCGGGGAGCTGTTTTTT.

The chain uses TRBV7-2 and TRBJ2-7; 7 bases match TRBD1. The CDR3 has 16 residues. V was clipped by 4 bases and J by 4 bases; unmatched bases: 13. Germline assignment: CDR1 SGHTA and CDR2 FQGNSA. CDR3 amino acids: CASSSSVYRGRYEQYF. The CDR3 DNA is TGTGCCAGCAGCTCATCCGTTTACAGGGGTCGGTACGAGCAGTACTTC.

This clonotype is a singleton in its sample. The chain recombines TRBV12-3 or TRBV12-4 with TRBJ1-1, with D tentatively TRBD1 (6 bases). Trimming left V 8 bases short and J 0 bases short, with 10 bases between. This CDR3 comprises 13 residues. As DNA, the CDR3 is TGTGCCAGCCGGGACAACTTGAACACTGAAGCTTTCTTT. It encodes CASRDNLNTEAFF.

The rearrangement links TRBV7-2 to TRBJ1-3, with TRBD1 matching over 7 bases. This CDR3 comprises 14 residues. Germline-derived CDR1 and CDR2 are SGHTA and FQGNSA. After removal of 5 bases from V and 1 base from J, the junction contained 2 bases not matched to a gene. CDR3 residues: CASSRGLSGNTIYF. CDR3 sequence (DNA): TGTGCCAGCAGCAGGGGGCTATCTGGAAACACCATATATTTT.